The 18 T cell receptor beta chains presented below share a single source sample, sequenced in a study of long-term antiretroviral therapy in people with HIV. Sequencing relied on immunoSEQ assay v3.0, run at survey level. Measured with immunoSEQ multiplex PCR; TCRdb has only the in-frame clones, and not every one. Altogether some 22,000 clones are present, 70% to 90% being singletons, with the ten largest covering more than 3%. Sequenced material: unsorted PBMCs, taken around 4 years after starting antiretroviral therapy. All receptors derive from a man aged 18 to 30 with HIV.

This rearrangement joins TRBV10-3 to TRBJ1-4, with D tentatively TRBD1 (5 bases). The V end was cut by 10 bases, the J end by 4 bases, with 13 bases between. The CDR3 is 13 amino acids. CDR1 and CDR2 (germline): ENHRY, SYGVKD. The CDR3 protein is CATSDRDNEKLFF. DNA of the CDR3: TGTGCCACCTCCGACAGAGATAATGAAAAACTGTTTTTT.

The chain carries TRBV18 and TRBJ2-5; no definite D call. With 4 bases removed from V and 2 bases from J, the gap between germline ends came to 8 bases. Germline assignment: CDR1 KGHSH and CDR2 LQKENI. There are 13 residues in the CDR3. This CDR3 reads CASSQTGQETQYF. CDR3 DNA: TGTGCCAGCTCACAGACCGGGCAAGAGACCCAGTACTTC.

The CDR3 sequence is CASSQTSGGQETQYF. CDR3 bases: TGTGCCAGCAGCCAGACTAGCGGGGGGCAGGAGACCCAGTACTTC. V is TRBV27 and J is TRBJ2-5; 13 nucleotides line up with TRBD2. The CDR3 covers 15 residues. J was trimmed by 5 bases and V by 6 bases; bases with no gene match: 6. Germline V gene sequence: CDR1 MNHEY, CDR2 SMNVEV (reference sequence).

This rearrangement joins TRBV25-1 to TRBJ1-3, with D possibly matching TRBD1 (5 bases). V lost 7 bases to trimming and J lost 4 bases, with 17 bases between them. Looked up from germline, CDR1 is MGHDK and CDR2 is SYGVNS. This CDR3 is built from 15 residues. The CDR3: CASTRGDLWGNTIYF. Written as DNA, the CDR3 is TGTGCCAGCACTCGGGGCGATCTCTGGGGAAACACCATATATTTT.

The chain uses TRBV10-3 and TRBJ1-1, with 7 nucleotides matching TRBD1. In germline, CDR1 is ENHRY, CDR2 SYGVKD. The CDR3 contains 15 residues. V dropped 10 bases and J dropped 4; count of bases not matched to a gene: 15. The CDR3 protein is CATLNRGPSSTEAFF. The CDR3 DNA reads TGTGCCACCCTTAACAGGGGACCATCGAGCACTGAAGCTTTCTTT.

The V and J genes are TRBV6-6 and TRBJ2-6, with D possibly being TRBD1 (5 bases). The CDR3 extends over 15 amino acids. Trimming pared 2 bases from V and 4 bases from J, leaving 9 bases between. CDR1 is MNHNY and CDR2 is SVGAGI in the germline V gene (reference sequence). In DNA, the CDR3 is TGTGCCAGCAGTTACGTCCAGGGAGGGGCCAACGTCCTGACTTTC. It specifies CASSYVQGGANVLTF.

The rearrangement joins TRBV6-6 to TRBJ2-7; possibly TRBD2 for D (6 bases). V lost 7 bases, J lost 3 bases, and 19 bases lay in between. The germline CDR1 and CDR2 sequences are MNHNY and SVGAGI (reference sequence). The length of the CDR3 is 15 residues. DNA of the CDR3: TGTGCCAGCATGTGGGCTCCGGGACTCGACTACGAGCAGTACTTC. This sequence encodes CASMWAPGLDYEQYF.

J is TRBJ1-3 and V is TRBV6-5, with 10 bases aligning to TRBD1. CDR1 and CDR2 (germline): MNHEY, SVGAGI. The CDR3 extends over 16 amino acids. Trimming cost V 2 bases and J 4 bases; bases outside gene matches: 5. DNA of the CDR3: TGTGCCAGCAGTTACGCAGGGACAGGGGCCGGAAACACCATATATTTT. Its protein product is CASSYAGTGAGNTIYF.

CDR3 amino acids: CASSLSVAGSYQETQYF. The CDR3 nucleotides are TGTGCCAGCAGCTTGTCCGTAGCGGGGTCGTACCAAGAGACCCAGTACTTC. The J gene is TRBJ2-5, the V gene TRBV7-8; 8 bases align to TRBD2. CDR1 and CDR2 (germline): SGHVS, FQNEAQ. This CDR3 is 17 amino acids long. The ends lost 3 bases at V and 0 bases at J; junction bases unmatched: 9.

The chain links TRBV5-6 to TRBJ2-2; 7 bases match TRBD2. V trimming: 3 bases; J trimming: 7 bases; junction bases outside the gene matches: 9. This CDR3 contains 15 residues. In germline, CDR1 is SGHDT, CDR2 YYEEEE. The CDR3 DNA follows: TGTGCCAGCAGCTGGGAGGGGTTGGGCAGCGGGGAGCTGTTTTTT. Translating gives CASSWEGLGSGELFF.

This chain joins TRBV11-2 and TRBJ2-7; 9 bases map to TRBD1. In germline, CDR1 is SGHAT, CDR2 FQNNGV. V gave up 4 bases and J gave up 2 bases; unmatched junction bases: 9. The CDR3 consists of 16 residues. Here the CDR3 reads CASSSQQGAGTYEQYV. CDR3 nucleotide sequence: TGTGCCAGCAGCTCCCAACAGGGGGCAGGAACCTACGAGCAGTACGTC.

This clone is labeled as medium-sized (0.01 to 0.1%). This rearrangement joins TRBV27 to TRBJ2-5, with TRBD2 identical over 15 bases. Germline CDR1 is MNHEY and CDR2 is SMNVEV (reference sequence). CDR3 length equals 19 residues. Unmatched junction bases numbered 13, after V lost 5 bases and J lost 3 bases. This CDR3 reads CASSLGLAGGIAPKETQYF. CDR3 DNA: TGTGCCAGCAGTCTCGGACTAGCGGGGGGGATCGCCCCAAAAGAGACCCAGTACTTC.

This clone was counted only a few times. This chain uses TRBV6-6 with TRBJ1-1; D not resolved. The germline V gene encodes CDR1 MNHNY and CDR2 SVGAGI (reference sequence). Trimming shortened V by 4 bases and J by 1 base, and 7 bases separated the two germline ends. This CDR3 comprises 13 residues. DNA of the CDR3: TGTGCCAGCAGTTCACGGAAGAACACTGAAGCTTTCTTT. Amino acid sequence: CASSSRKNTEAFF.

The chain has TRBV19 and TRBJ2-2; D gene uncertain. The CDR3 sequence is 14 residues long. The V end lost 3 bases, the J end lost 1 base, and 6 bases lay between the germline ends. The germline gives CDR1 LNHDA, CDR2 SQIVND (reference sequence). For the CDR3, the DNA is TGTGCCAGTAGTATCTTGGGGAACACCGGGGAGCTGTTTTTT. It encodes CASSILGNTGELFF.

The gene calls are TRBV5-1 and TRBJ2-1, with D possibly matching TRBD1 (6 bases). The CDR3 is 16 amino acids. CDR1 SGHRS and CDR2 YFSETQ come from the germline V gene. Trimming left V 0 bases short and J 5 bases short, with 15 bases between. The CDR3 spells CASSLARGSQHNEQFF. In DNA form, the CDR3 reads TGCGCCAGCAGCTTGGCCAGGGGAAGCCAACACAATGAGCAGTTCTTC.

This sequence joins TRBV6-1 and TRBJ2-5; perhaps TRBD2 as D (7 bases). CDR3 length equals 13 residues. V lost 7 bases, J lost 5 bases, and 14 bases lay in between. Germline V gene lookup returns CDR1 MNHNS and CDR2 SASEGT. CDR3 sequence (DNA): TGTGCCAGCATCGTAGGGGGGGAGGAGACCCAGTACTTC. This gives the protein CASIVGGEETQYF.

The chain has TRBV10-3 and TRBJ1-1; D gene uncertain. The CDR3 runs to 11 residues. CDR1 and CDR2 from the germline V gene are ENHRY and SYGVKD. Trimming took off 6 bases at V and 1 base at J, with 3 bases between the two ends. The CDR3 is CAIRENTEAFF. CDR3 sequence (DNA): TGTGCCATCAGGGAGAACACTGAAGCTTTCTTT.

This chain joins TRBV6-6 and TRBJ1-2, with D possibly matching TRBD1 (5 bases). V lost 8 bases and J lost 6, with 16 bases in between. CDR3 length equals 13 residues. In germline, CDR1 is MNHNY, CDR2 SVGAGI (reference sequence). The CDR3 protein is CASQIQGRDGYTF. The CDR3 DNA reads as TGTGCCAGCCAGATCCAGGGAAGGGATGGCTACACCTTC.